This T cell receptor (beta chain) emerged from a study of early T cells in non-severe SARS-CoV-2 infection. The overall study: Unsorted whole blood bulk RNA was sequenced, with unpaired chains.

The CDR3 is 13 amino acids. Trimming stripped 4 bases from V and 3 bases from J, with 7 bases between. The germline gives CDR1 ENHRY, CDR2 SYGVKD. Study observations and caveats: Matching against VDJdb likely underestimated virus-specific expansions, favoring anti-spike CD8.

Unique molecular identifier tags were affixed to discrete cDNA molecules. TCRdb reprocessed the 5' RACE reads via MiXCR and lists one record per CDR3 protein. The data hold about 81,000 distinct CDR3 sequences, with 5% to 7% observed a single time. This clonotype was observed a few times. What it recognizes is unknown. The chain has TRBV10-3 and TRBJ1-5; D gene unclear. The sample taken for sequencing was whole blood. This TCR came from an adult who was a healthcare worker with PCR-confirmed SARS-CoV-2 infection or an uninfected control (not recorded which). The chain's CDR3 is CAISVGDNQPQHF. The CDR3 DNA reads as TGTGCCATCAGTGTGGGCGACAATCAGCCCCAGCATTTT.